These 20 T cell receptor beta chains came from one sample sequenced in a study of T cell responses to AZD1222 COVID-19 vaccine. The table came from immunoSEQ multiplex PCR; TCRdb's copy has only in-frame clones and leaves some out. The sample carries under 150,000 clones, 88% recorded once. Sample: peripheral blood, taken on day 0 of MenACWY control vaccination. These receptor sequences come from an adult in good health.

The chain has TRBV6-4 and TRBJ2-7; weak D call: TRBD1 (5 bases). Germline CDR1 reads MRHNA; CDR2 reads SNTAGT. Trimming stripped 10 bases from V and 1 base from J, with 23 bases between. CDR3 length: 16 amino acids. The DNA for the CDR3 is TGTGCCACCCTTACGACTGACAGACCAATTTCCTACGAGCAGTACTTC. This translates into CATLTTDRPISYEQYF.

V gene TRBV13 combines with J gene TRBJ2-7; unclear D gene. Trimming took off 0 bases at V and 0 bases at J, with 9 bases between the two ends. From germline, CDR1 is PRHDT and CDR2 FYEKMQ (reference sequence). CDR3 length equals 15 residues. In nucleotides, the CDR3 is TGTGCCAGCAGCTTAGGGCACCAAAGCTCCTACGAGCAGTACTTC. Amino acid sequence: CASSLGHQSSYEQYF.

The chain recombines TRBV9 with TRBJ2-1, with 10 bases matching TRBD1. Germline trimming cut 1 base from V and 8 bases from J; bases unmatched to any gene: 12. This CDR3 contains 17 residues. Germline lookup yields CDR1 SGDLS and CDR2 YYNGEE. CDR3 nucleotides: TGTGCCAGCAGCGTAAGACCCCGGGACAGGGGATCCGATGAGCAGTTCTTC. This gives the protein CASSVRPRDRGSDEQFF.

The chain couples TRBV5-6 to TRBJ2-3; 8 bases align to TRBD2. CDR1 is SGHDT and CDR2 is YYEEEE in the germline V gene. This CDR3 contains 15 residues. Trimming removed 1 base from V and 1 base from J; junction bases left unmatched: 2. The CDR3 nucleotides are TGTGCCAGCAGCTTGTTGCGGGAGGGCACAGATACGCAGTATTTT. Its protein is CASSLLREGTDTQYF.

DNA for the CDR3: TGTGCCAGCAGTTATAAAACGACCAATCAGCCCCAGCATTTT. It encodes CASSYKTTNQPQHF. The rearrangement joins TRBV6-5 to TRBJ1-5, with D uncertain. The germline V gene has CDR1 MNHEY and CDR2 SVGAGI. V gave up 3 bases and J gave up 3 bases, with 9 bases separating them. The CDR3 spans 14 residues.

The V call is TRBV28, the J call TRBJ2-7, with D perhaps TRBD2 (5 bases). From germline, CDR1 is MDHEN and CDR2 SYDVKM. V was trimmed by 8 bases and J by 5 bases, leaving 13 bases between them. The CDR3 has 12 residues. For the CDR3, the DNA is TGTGCCAGCCAAATCGGGGTGCACGAGCAGTACTTC. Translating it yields CASQIGVHEQYF.

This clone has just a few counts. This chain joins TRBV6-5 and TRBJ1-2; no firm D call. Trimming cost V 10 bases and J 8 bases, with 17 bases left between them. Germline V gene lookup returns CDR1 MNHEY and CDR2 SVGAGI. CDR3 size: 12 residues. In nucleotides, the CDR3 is TGTGCCACCCTAGACGGTGGAGTCGGCTACACCTTC. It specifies CATLDGGVGYTF.

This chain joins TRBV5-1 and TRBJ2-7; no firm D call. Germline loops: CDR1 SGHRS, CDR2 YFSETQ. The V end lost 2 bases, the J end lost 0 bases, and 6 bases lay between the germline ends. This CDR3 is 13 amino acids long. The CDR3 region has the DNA TGCGCCAGCAGCTTACAGATCTCCTACGAGCAGTACTTC. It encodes CASSLQISYEQYF.

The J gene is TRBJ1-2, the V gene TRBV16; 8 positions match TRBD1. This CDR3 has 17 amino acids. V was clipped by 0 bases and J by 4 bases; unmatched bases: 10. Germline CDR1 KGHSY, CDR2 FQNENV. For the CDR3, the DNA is TGTGCCAGCAGCCAATCGTCAGGGGGCGAGCGTGGCTATGGCTACACCTTC. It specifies CASSQSSGGERGYGYTF.

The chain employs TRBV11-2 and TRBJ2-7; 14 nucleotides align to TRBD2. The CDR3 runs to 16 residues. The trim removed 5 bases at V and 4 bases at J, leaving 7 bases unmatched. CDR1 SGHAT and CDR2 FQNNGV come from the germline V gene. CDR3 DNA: TGTGCCAGCAGCACGGGACTAGCGGGAGAAGCATACGAGCAGTACTTC. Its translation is CASSTGLAGEAYEQYF.

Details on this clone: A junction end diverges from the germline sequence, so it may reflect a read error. The CDR3 nucleotides read TGTGCCAGCAGCCAGACTAGCGGTTCCTACGAGCAGTGCTTC. Amino acids: CASSQTSGSYEQCF. The chain combines TRBV9 with TRBJ2-7, with 9 bases fitting TRBD2. Germline loops: CDR1 SGDLS, CDR2 YYNGEE. This CDR3 has 14 residues.

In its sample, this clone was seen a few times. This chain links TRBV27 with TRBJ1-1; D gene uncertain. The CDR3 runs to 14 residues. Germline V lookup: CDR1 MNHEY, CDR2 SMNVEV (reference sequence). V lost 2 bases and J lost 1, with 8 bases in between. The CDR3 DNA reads TGTGCCAGCAGTTTACCCGGACCGAACACTGAAGCTTTCTTT. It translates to CASSLPGPNTEAFF.

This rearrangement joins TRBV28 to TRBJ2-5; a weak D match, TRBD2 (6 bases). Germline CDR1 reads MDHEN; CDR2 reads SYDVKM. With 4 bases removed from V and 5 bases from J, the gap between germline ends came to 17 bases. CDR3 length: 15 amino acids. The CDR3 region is CASSSLGSSGETQYF. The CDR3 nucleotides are TGTGCCAGCAGTTCGCTCGGGAGTTCTGGTGAGACCCAGTACTTC.

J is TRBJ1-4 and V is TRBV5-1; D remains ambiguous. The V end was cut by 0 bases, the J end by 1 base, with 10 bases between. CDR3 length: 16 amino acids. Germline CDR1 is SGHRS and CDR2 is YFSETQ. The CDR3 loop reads CASSLAAGQTNEKLFF. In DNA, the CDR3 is TGCGCCAGCAGCTTGGCAGCCGGTCAAACTAATGAAAAACTGTTTTTT. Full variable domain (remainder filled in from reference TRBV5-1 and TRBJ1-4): KAGVTQTPRYLIKTRGQQVTLSCSPISGHRSVSWYQQTPGQGLQFLFEYFSETQRNKGNFPGRFSGRQFSNSRSEMNVSTLELGDSALYLCASSLAAGQTNEKLFFGSGTQLSVL.

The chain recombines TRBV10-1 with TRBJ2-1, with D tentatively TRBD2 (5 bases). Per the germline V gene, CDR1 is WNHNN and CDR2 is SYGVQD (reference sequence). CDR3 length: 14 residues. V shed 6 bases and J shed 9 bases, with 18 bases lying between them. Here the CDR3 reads CASSAGDVLSEQFF. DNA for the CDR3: TGCGCCAGCAGCGCCGGGGATGTATTGAGTGAGCAGTTCTTC.

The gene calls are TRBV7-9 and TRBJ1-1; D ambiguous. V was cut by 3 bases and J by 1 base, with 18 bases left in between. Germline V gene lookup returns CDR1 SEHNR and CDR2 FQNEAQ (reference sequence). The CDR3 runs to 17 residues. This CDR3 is CASSLGGFTLRNTEAFF. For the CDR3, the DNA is TGTGCCAGCAGCTTGGGTGGATTCACACTCAGGAACACTGAAGCTTTCTTT.

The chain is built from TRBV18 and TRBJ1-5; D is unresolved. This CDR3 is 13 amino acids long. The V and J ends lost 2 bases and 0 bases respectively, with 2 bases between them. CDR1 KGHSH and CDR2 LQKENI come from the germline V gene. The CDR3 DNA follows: TGTGCCAGCTCACCAGATAGCAATCAGCCCCAGCATTTT. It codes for CASSPDSNQPQHF.

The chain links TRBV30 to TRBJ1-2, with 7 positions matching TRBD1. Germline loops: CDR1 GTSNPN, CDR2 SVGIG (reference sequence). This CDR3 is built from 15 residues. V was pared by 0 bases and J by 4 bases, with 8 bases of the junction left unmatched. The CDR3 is CAWSVWQGVSYGYTF. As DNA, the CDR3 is TGTGCCTGGAGTGTGTGGCAGGGGGTATCCTATGGCTACACCTTC.

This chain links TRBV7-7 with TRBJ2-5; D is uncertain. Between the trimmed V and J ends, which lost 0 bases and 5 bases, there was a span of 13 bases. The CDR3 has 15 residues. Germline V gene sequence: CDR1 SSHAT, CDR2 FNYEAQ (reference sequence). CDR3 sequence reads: CASSLAEGYDETQYF. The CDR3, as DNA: TGTGCCAGCAGCTTAGCGGAAGGGTATGATGAGACCCAGTACTTC.

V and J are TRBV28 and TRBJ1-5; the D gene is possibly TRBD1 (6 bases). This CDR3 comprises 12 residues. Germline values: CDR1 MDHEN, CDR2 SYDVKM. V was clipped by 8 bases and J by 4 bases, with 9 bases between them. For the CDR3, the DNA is TGTGCCAGCCTGAGGGGGAATCAGCCCCAGCATTTT. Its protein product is CASLRGNQPQHF.